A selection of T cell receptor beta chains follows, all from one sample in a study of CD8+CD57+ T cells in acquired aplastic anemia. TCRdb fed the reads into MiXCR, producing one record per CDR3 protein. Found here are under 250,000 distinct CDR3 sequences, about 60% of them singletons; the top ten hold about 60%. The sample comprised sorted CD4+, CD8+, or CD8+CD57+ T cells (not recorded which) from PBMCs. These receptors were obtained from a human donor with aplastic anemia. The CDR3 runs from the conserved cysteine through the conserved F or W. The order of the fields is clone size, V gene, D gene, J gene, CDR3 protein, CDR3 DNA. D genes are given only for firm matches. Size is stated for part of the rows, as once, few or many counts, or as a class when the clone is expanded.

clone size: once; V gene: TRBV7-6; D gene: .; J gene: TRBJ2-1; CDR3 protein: CASSLVSGASNEQFF; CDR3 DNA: TGTGCCAGCAGCTTAGTTAGCGGAGCCTCTAATGAGCAGTTCTTC
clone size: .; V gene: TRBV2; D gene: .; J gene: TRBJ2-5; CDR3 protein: CASSENGDQETQYF; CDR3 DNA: TGTGCCAGCAGTGAGAACGGGGATCAAGAGACCCAGTACTTC
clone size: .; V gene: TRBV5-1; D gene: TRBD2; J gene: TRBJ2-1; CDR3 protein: CASSLVSSGRYNEQFF; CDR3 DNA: TGCGCCAGCAGCTTGGTCTCTAGCGGAAGGTACAATGAGCAGTTCTTC
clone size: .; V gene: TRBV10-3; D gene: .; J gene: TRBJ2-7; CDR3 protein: CAISERGENEQYF; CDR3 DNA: TGTGCCATCAGTGAGAGGGGCGAAAACGAGCAGTACTTC
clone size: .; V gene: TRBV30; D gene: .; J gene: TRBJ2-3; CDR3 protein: CAWSQGLGSTDTQYF; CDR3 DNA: TGTGCCTGGAGCCAGGGACTGGGTAGCACAGATACGCAGTATTTT
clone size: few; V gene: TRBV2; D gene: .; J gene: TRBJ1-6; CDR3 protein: CASSEAAGSYNSPLHF; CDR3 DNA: TGTGCCAGCAGTGAGGCAGCGGGCTCCTATAATTCACCCCTCCACTTT
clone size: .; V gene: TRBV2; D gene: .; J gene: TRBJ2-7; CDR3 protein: CAGRTDHYEQYF; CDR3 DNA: TGTGCCGGGCGGACAGACCACTACGAGCAGTACTTC
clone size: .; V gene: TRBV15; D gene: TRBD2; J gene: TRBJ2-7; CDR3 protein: CATSSSTGLVSYEQYF; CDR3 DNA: TGTGCCACCAGCAGCTCCACAGGACTAGTCTCCTACGAGCAGTACTTC
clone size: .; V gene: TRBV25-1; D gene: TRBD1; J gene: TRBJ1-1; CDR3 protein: CASSVMGRDSSAFF; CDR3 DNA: TGTGCCAGCAGTGTCATGGGCCGGGACAGTTCAGCTTTCTTT
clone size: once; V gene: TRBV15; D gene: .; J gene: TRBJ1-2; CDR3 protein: CATSSGDRAGYTF; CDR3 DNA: TGTGCCACCAGCAGCGGGGATCGTGCTGGCTACACCTTC
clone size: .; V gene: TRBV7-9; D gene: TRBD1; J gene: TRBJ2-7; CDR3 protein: CASSPEDRVDEQYF; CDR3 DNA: TGTGCCAGCAGCCCTGAGGACAGGGTAGACGAGCAGTACTTC
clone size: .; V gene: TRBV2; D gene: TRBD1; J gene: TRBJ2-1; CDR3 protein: CATLPGTGVNEQFF; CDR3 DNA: TGTGCCACCCTTCCCGGGACAGGGGTCAATGAGCAGTTCTTC
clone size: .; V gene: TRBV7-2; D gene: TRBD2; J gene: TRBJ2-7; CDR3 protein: CASSPPGTSGYEQYF; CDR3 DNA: TGTGCCAGCAGCCCACCCGGGACTAGCGGTTACGAGCAGTACTTC
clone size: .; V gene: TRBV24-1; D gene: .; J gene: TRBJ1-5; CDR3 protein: CATSDGAEFNQPQHF; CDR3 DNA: TGTGCCACCAGTGATGGGGCCGAGTTCAATCAGCCCCAGCATTTT
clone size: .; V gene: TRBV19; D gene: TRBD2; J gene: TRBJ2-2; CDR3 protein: CASSSRGALFTGELFF; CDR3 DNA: TGTGCCAGTAGTTCGCGGGGGGCCCTTTTCACCGGGGAGCTGTTTTTT
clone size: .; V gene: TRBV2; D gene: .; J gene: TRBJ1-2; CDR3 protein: CALFSTLANYGYTF; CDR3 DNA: TGCGCTCTTTTTTCCACTCTAGCTAACTATGGCTACACCTTC
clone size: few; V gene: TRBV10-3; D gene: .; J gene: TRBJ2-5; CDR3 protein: CASSDRLGENQYF; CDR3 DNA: TGTGCCAGCAGTGACAGGCTCGGAGAGAACCAGTACTTC
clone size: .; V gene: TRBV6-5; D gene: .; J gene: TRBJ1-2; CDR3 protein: CASSFKPQASNYGYTF; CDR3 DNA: TGTGCCAGCAGTTTCAAACCACAGGCTTCTAACTATGGCTACACCTTC
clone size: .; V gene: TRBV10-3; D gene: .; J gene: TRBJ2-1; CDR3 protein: CAIKGTGGDNEQFF; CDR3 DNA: TGTGCCATCAAGGGGACTGGGGGCGACAATGAGCAGTTCTTC
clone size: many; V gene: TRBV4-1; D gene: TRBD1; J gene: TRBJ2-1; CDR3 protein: CASSQKGAGYEQFF; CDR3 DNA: TGCGCCAGCAGCCAAAAGGGGGCAGGGTATGAGCAGTTCTTC